Below are 32 T cell receptor beta chains sequenced from a single sample in a study of tumor-infiltrating lymphocytes in primary liver carcinoma. TCR beta cDNA was reverse-transcribed from about 0.45 ug of total RNA. The reaction used a constant-region primer and ProtoScript II reverse transcriptase. Slightly modified ARM-PCR served as the procedure for the TCR beta libraries. These libraries came from three rounds of nested multiplex PCR. For around 10 cycles apiece, the opening two PCR rounds ran with TRBV1-TRBV30 forward primers and a C-beta reverse primer. TCRdb ran MiXCR on the multiplex PCR reads and lists one entry per CDR3 protein. Here the sample spans over 35,000 distinct CDR3 sequences, about 73% being singletons. Each 20-30 mg portion of unsorted bulk tissue served as the source for co-extraction of RNA and DNA. The sequenced sample consisted of liver tumor tissue from sampling region 2. Subset defined: tumor region T2, inferior pole. The receptors stem from a man between 40 and 49 years old with primary liver carcinoma and hepatitis B virus infection.

This CDR3 reads CASSLDRGGRFCNEQFF. Written as DNA, the CDR3 is TGTGCCAGCAGCTTAGATAGGGGTGGTAGGTTCTGCAATGAGCAGTTCTTC. The chain couples TRBV11-2 to TRBJ2-1; possibly TRBD1 for D (5 bases). This CDR3 spans 17 amino acids. Germline CDR1 and CDR2: SGHAT and FQNNGV. Between the trimmed V and J ends, which lost 0 bases and 6 bases, there was a span of 18 bases.

This clonotype was seen once. At one end the junction does not follow the germline gene, possibly because of a read error. This chain uses TRBV28 with TRBJ2-2, with 7 bases that match TRBD1. Germline CDR1 reads MDHEN; CDR2 reads SYDVKM. The CDR3 loop spans 15 amino acids. CDR3 protein: CSSIPGQMNTGELFF. The DNA of the CDR3 is TGTTCCAGCATTCCGGGACAGATGAACACCGGGGAGCTGTTCTTT.

With regard to this clonotype: A read error may account for a junction end that differs from germline. J is TRBJ1-1 and V is TRBV20-1, with D possibly TRBD1 on 6 matching bases. The CDR3 runs 15 residues. Germline V gene sequence: CDR1 DFQATT, CDR2 SNEGSKA (reference sequence). The CDR3 protein is CSVRDGRGLGTEAFF. In nucleotides, the CDR3 is TGCAGTGTTAGAGATGGGCGGGGGCTAGGGACTGAAGCTTTCTTT.

Notes on this clonotype: In this CDR3 the conserved last residue, phenylalanine or tryptophan, is missing, so a read error is likely. The V call is TRBV5-1, the J call TRBJ2-2; a possible D gene is TRBD2 (6 bases). Per the germline V gene, CDR1 is SGHRS and CDR2 is YFSETQ. CDR3 size: 15 residues. Trimming cost V 7 bases and J 1 base, with 14 bases left between them. The CDR3 sequence: CASETGAQNTGELFY. CDR3 in DNA: TGCGCCAGCGAAACGGGAGCTCAGAACACCGGGGAGCTGTTTTAT.

A note on this clonotype: A much larger clone differs from this one at a single base, so this may be a read error. The chain employs TRBV7-8 and TRBJ1-5; D remains unclear. The CDR3 sequence is 14 residues long. V lost 8 bases and J lost 4, with 15 bases in between. Germline assignment: CDR1 SGHVS and CDR2 FQNEAQ. CDR3 sequence (DNA): TGTGCCAGCGGTATGGCAGCGGGAAATCAGCCCCAGCATTTT. This gives the protein CASGMAAGNQPQHF.

This clonotype occurred once. The chain is built from TRBV5-1 and TRBJ2-5; tentatively, D is TRBD2 (7 bases). The germline V gene has CDR1 SGHRS and CDR2 YFSETQ. The CDR3 has 16 amino acids. With 3 bases removed from V and 8 bases from J, the gap between germline ends came to 23 bases. In nucleotides, the CDR3 is TGCGCCAGCAGCTCCGGACTAGGGGGAGGACAAGGAACCCAGTACTTC. This sequence encodes CASSSGLGGGQGTQYF.

Regarding this clonotype: A read error may produce the germline difference seen at one junction end. The V and J genes are TRBV4-2 and TRBJ2-7; D might be TRBD2 (5 bases). The CDR3 runs 16 residues. Germline assignment: CDR1 LGHNA and CDR2 YNFKEQ. The CDR3 DNA reads as TGTGCCAGCAGTCAAGGAACGGACTCAAAGGGCTACGAGCATTACTTC. It encodes CASSQGTDSKGYEHYF.

Worth noting for this clonotype: Since no conserved phenylalanine or tryptophan closes the CDR3, a read error is the likely cause. This chain links TRBV4-2 with TRBJ2-7; D may be TRBD2 (5 bases). Germline-derived CDR1 and CDR2 are LGHNA and YNFKEQ. The CDR3 loop spans 15 amino acids. The CDR3 loop is CASSQDKGSGYEQYS. In nucleotides, the CDR3 is TGTGCGAGCAGCCAAGATAAGGGAAGCGGCTACGAGCAGTACTCG.

Comment on this clonotype: The conserved phenylalanine or tryptophan is not found at the CDR3 terminus, so this likely reflects a read error. This rearrangement joins TRBV11-3 to TRBJ2-3; 7 bases are a match to TRBD2. There are 15 residues in the CDR3. Germline CDR1 SGHNT, CDR2 YENEEA. V shed 6 bases and J 9 bases; nucleotides not matched to a gene: 15. In DNA form, the CDR3 reads TGTGCCAGCAGTCCGGGGGGACTCCAGTGCGGAACGCAGTATTCT. This gives the protein CASSPGGLQCGTQYS.

In regard to this clonotype: One end of the junction does not line up with germline, which may come from a read error. The chain recombines TRBV4-3 with TRBJ2-3; D is ambiguous. The CDR3 length is 14 residues. Germline V gene data show CDR1 as LGHNA and CDR2 as YSLEER. The CDR3 DNA follows: TGCGCCAGCAGCCGAAATCACGGCACAGATACGCAATATTTT. Protein: CASSRNHGTDTQYF.

This clonotype was picked up one time. A junction boundary mismatches the germline segment, possibly from a read error. The chain employs TRBV29-1 and TRBJ2-5; 10 bases line up with TRBD1. CDR3 size: 12 residues. CDR1 and CDR2 from the germline V gene are SQVTM and ANQGSEA. The CDR3 here is CNVWGTGETQNF. CDR3 in DNA: TGCAACGTGTGGGGGACAGGGGAGACCCAGAACTTC.

This clonotype came up many times. CDR3 bases: TGCAGTGCGCCGGTCCGGGACACCCAAACCCAGTACTTC. Translation: CSAPVRDTQTQYF. This rearrangement joins TRBV20-1 to TRBJ2-5; TRBD1 might be the D (6 bases). The CDR3 has 13 residues. Germline V CDR1 and CDR2: DFQATT, SNEGSKA (reference sequence). The V end was cut by 6 bases, the J end by 8 bases, with 19 bases between.

Remarks on this clonotype: One end of the junction fails to match germline, which may point to a read error. The J gene is TRBJ2-3, the V gene TRBV4-3; a possible D gene is TRBD1 (6 bases). The CDR3 sequence is 20 residues long. Germline assignment: CDR1 LGHNA and CDR2 YSLEER. The CDR3 region is CASSQDSLSCGPGVTDTQYF. The CDR3 nucleotides are TGCGCAAGCAGCCAAGATTCCCTGTCGTGCGGGCCAGGGGTCACAGACACGCAGTATTTT.

With regard to this clonotype: The junction differs from germline at one of its ends, possibly a read error. The genes are TRBV11-1 and TRBJ2-2; possible D gene TRBD1, 6 bases. Germline CDR1 reads SGHAT; CDR2 reads FQDESV (reference sequence). CDR3 size: 13 residues. CDR3 region: CASSCWDTREPFF. CDR3 nucleotides: TGTGCCAGCAGCTGTTGGGACACCAGGGAGCCGTTTTTT.

Note on this clonotype: The CDR3 does not end in the conserved phenylalanine or tryptophan, so this is likely a read error. The DNA is omitted, as the CDR3 cannot be located on it reliably, and the CDR3 follows TCRdb's listing. The chain has TRBV12-3 or TRBV12-4 and TRBJ1-1; the table's D call TRBD1 went unverified against the DNA. From its first to its last residue, the CDR3 has 13 amino acids. The chain's CDR3 is CASSPRSNTEAFS.

Worth noting for this clonotype: One end of the junction varies from germline; a read error may be responsible. The genes are TRBV5-1 and TRBJ2-7, with D perhaps being TRBD1 or TRBD2 (5 bases each). Germline V gene sequence: CDR1 SGHRS, CDR2 YFSETQ. This CDR3 is built from 15 residues. The CDR3 here is CASSTSWGRSYKQYF. In nucleotides, the CDR3 is TGCGCCAGCAGCACATCCTGGGGACGGTCCTACAAGCAGTACTTC.

Regarding this clonotype: This CDR3 is missing its conserved last phenylalanine or tryptophan, likely due to a read error. The limits of the CDR3 on the DNA are not certain, so only TCRdb's listed CDR3 is given. This chain uses TRBV11-2 with TRBJ2-6; the table's D call of TRBD1 was not tested on the DNA. 21 amino acids form the CDR3, both terminal residues included. The V gene's germline CDR1 is SGHAT and CDR2 FQNNGV. CDR3 protein: CASSMGGDRGVSLSGANVPTL.

This clonotype has a handful of counts. This sequence joins TRBV6-1 and TRBJ2-7, with D uncertain. Trimming took 10 bases from V and 4 from J, leaving 11 bases between them. The CDR3 consists of 11 residues. The germline CDR1 and CDR2 sequences are MNHNS and SASEGT. For the CDR3, the DNA is TGTGCCATCGGTGACGGGTACGAGCAGTACTTC. Translating it yields CAIGDGYEQYF.

Notes on this clonotype: Since no conserved phenylalanine or tryptophan closes the CDR3, a read error is the likely cause. The DNA is omitted, as the CDR3 cannot be located on it reliably, and the CDR3 follows TCRdb's listing. V and J are TRBV6-5 and TRBJ2-1; the DNA was not compared with TRBD2, the D call given in the table. The CDR3 has 11 amino acids, counting both end residues. Germline V CDR1 and CDR2: MNHEY, SVGAGI. The CDR3: CASGSGGEQYL.

This clonotype was counted only a few times. Its ends do not fully match the called genes, so a read error is possible. The genes are TRBV5-4 and TRBJ2-2, with D tentatively TRBD1 or TRBD2 (6 bases each). Germline V CDR1 and CDR2: SGHNT, YYREEE (reference sequence). The CDR3 runs to 14 residues. CDR3 residues: CVSGPGANTGELFF. The CDR3 bases are TGTGTCAGCGGGCCAGGGGCGAACACCGGGGAGCTGTTTTTT.

Worth noting for this clonotype: A read error may account for a junction end that differs from germline. The V call is TRBV4-3, the J call TRBJ2-7; 10 bases fit TRBD1. The CDR3 is 15 residues long. Germline CDR1 is LGHNA and CDR2 is YSLEER. CDR3 DNA: TGCGTCAGCAACTTCGGGACAGGGGAGTCCTACGAGGAGTACTTC. Translating gives CVSNFGTGESYEEYF.

At least ten counts were recorded for this clonotype. The rearrangement uses TRBV6-5 and TRBJ1-1; perhaps TRBD1 as D (5 bases). The germline V and J ends were trimmed by 2 bases and 7 bases, with 14 bases remaining between them. The CDR3 sequence is 14 residues long. Germline CDR1 reads MNHEY; CDR2 reads SVGAGI. CDR3 in amino acids: CASSYGGAGGEAFF. CDR3 bases: TGTGCCAGCAGTTACGGGGGTGCGGGAGGTGAAGCTTTCTTT.

This clonotype was found many times. This CDR3 is CASSPLYVPGLTSSYNEQFF. In DNA form, the CDR3 reads TGTGCCAGCAGCCCACTCTATGTTCCGGGACTCACTAGCTCCTACAATGAGCAGTTCTTC. This chain joins TRBV5-5 and TRBJ2-1; tentative D call: TRBD2 (6 bases). From germline, CDR1 is SGHKS and CDR2 YYEKEE (reference sequence). Trimming cost V 4 bases and J 0 bases, with 26 bases left between them. CDR3 length: 20 amino acids. Combining the CDR3 with reference TRBV5-5 and TRBJ2-1 gives the whole variable domain DAGVTQSPTHLIKTRGQQVTLRCSPISGHKSVSWYQQVLGQGPQFIFQYYEKEERGRGNFPDRFSARQFPNYSSELNVNALLLGDSALYLCASSPLYVPGLTSSYNEQFFGPGTRLTVL.

Of note for this clonotype: Mismatch with germline at one junction end may stem from a read error. The rearrangement joins TRBV10-2 to TRBJ2-3; D remains ambiguous. The CDR3 totals 11 residues. Germline V gene lookup returns CDR1 WSHSY and CDR2 SAAADI. The CDR3 loop reads CVSSATDTQYF. The CDR3 DNA reads TGCGTCAGCAGCGCCACGGATACGCAGTATTTT.

This chain connects TRBV10-2 to TRBJ2-3; 12 bases are shared with TRBD1. There are 16 residues in the CDR3. Germline loops: CDR1 WSHSY, CDR2 SAAADI. Trimming removed 6 bases from V and 8 bases from J; junction bases left unmatched: 12. CDR3: CASSDRDRGLTGTQYF. The CDR3 nucleotides read TGCGCCAGCAGCGACCGGGACAGGGGGCTCACTGGTACGCAGTATTTT.

To note about this clonotype: One end of the junction varies from germline; a read error may be responsible. The J gene is TRBJ2-1, the V gene TRBV11-3, with a possible D match to TRBD2 (6 bases). The CDR3 loop spans 17 amino acids. CDR1 SGHNT and CDR2 YENEEA come from the germline V gene. The CDR3 nucleotides read TGTGCCAGCAGCTCAGGCGTACCGGGACTCCCCTATAATGAGCAGTTCTTC. It codes for CASSSGVPGLPYNEQFF.

On this clonotype itself: One end of the junction varies from germline; a read error may be responsible. The V call is TRBV11-2, the J call TRBJ2-7; D perhaps matches TRBD1 (5 bases). The CDR3 spans 14 residues. Germline CDR1 and CDR2: SGHAT and FQNNGV. The CDR3 DNA reads TGTGCCAGTAACTCTAACAGGAACTCCTACGAGCGGTACTTC. It translates to CASNSNRNSYERYF.

As for this clonotype: The junction does not match germline at one end; this may be a read error. CDR3 residues: CSARLGGAYGYTF. CDR3 sequence (DNA): TGCAGCGCCCGATTAGGGGGCGCCTATGGTTACACCTTC. V is TRBV29-1 and J is TRBJ1-2; 7 bases align to TRBD1. Germline CDR1 and CDR2: SQVTM and ANQGSEA. This CDR3 comprises 13 residues.

In this sample, this clonotype turned up a few times. The junction differs from germline at one of its ends, possibly a read error. The chain uses TRBV11-1 and TRBJ1-6; possibly TRBD1 for D (5 bases). CDR1 is SGHAT, CDR2 FQDESV, per germline (reference sequence). CDR3 size: 13 residues. CDR3 protein: CTSSRTLVTPLHF. CDR3 bases: TGTACCAGCAGTCGGACACTGGTTACACCCCTCCACTTT.

The J gene is TRBJ2-1, the V gene TRBV7-9; TRBD2 aligns across 9 bases. V trimming: 5 bases; J trimming: 2 bases; junction bases outside the gene matches: 13. The germline V gene has CDR1 SEHNR and CDR2 FQNEAQ (reference sequence). The CDR3 has 18 residues. CDR3 nucleotides: TGTGCCAGCAGCCCCGGGATTAGCGGGGGAAGCCCCTACAATGAGCAGTTCTTC. Its protein product is CASSPGISGGSPYNEQFF.

This chain links TRBV15 with TRBJ1-1; D gene uncertain. The germline V gene has CDR1 LNHNV and CDR2 YYDKDF (reference sequence). Trimming cost V 0 bases and J 5 bases, with 10 bases left between them. CDR3 length: 14 residues. The CDR3 DNA reads TGTGCCACCAGCAGAGAACATGTGGGGACTGAAGCTTTCTTT. Residues: CATSREHVGTEAFF. The full variable domain, in which reference TRBV15 and TRBJ1-1 provide the parts outside the CDR3, is DAMVIQNPRYQVTQFGKPVTLSCSQTLNHNVMYWYQQKSSQAPKLLFHYYDKDFNNEADTPDNFQSRRPNTSFCFLDIRSPGLGDTAMYLCATSREHVGTEAFFGQGTRLTVV.

V and J are TRBV29-1 and TRBJ2-5, with D unclear. Germline lookup yields CDR1 SQVTM and CDR2 ANQGSEA. CDR3 length: 12 amino acids. The CDR3 loop is CDVGVSGETQYF. CDR3 DNA sequence: TGCGACGTTGGGGTTTCCGGTGAGACCCAGTACTTC. Together with reference TRBV29-1 and TRBJ2-5, the CDR3 gives the full variable domain: SAVISQKPSRDICQRGTSLTIQCQVDSQVTMMFWYRQQPGQSLTLIATANQGSEATYESGFVIDKFPISRPNLTFSTLTVSNMSPEDSSIYLCDVGVSGETQYFGPGTRLLVL.